A selection of T cell receptor beta chains follows, all from one sample in a study of blood T cell repertoires in COVID-19. The assay was immunoSEQ multiplex PCR, and TCRdb's table has in-frame clones only and misses some. The sample lists around 270,000 clones, approximately 89% occurring once. Sequencing used PBMCs or T cells enriched from blood (not recorded which). The source of these receptors is a woman between 40 and 50 years old who had been exposed to COVID-19. The CDR3 runs from the conserved cysteine through the conserved F or W. The D gene is left open where the match is weak.

>17|TRBV4-3|TRBJ2-2|TRBD2
CASSSKSMSGITGELFF
>13|TRBV4-3|TRBJ1-6|TRBD1
CASRGQGGSPLHF
>14|TRBV29-1|TRBJ1-2|NA
CSVDLRRTNYGYTF
>13|TRBV2|TRBJ1-2|NA
CASFFRVLYGYTF
>17|TRBV29-1|TRBJ2-1|TRBD2
CSVGSGMLGEGLGEQFF
>18|TRBV19|TRBJ2-4|TRBD1
CASSSRQPGQGLKNIQYF
>17|TRBV10-3|TRBJ2-7|TRBD2
CAISEFLAGRGSYEQYF
>15|TRBV14|TRBJ1-2|TRBD1
CASSQVRTGNYGYTF
>14|TRBV30|TRBJ1-1|NA
CAWTNKGYSTEAFF
>16|TRBV5-1|TRBJ2-3|TRBD2
CASSLVGTSGADTQYF
>13|TRBV28|TRBJ2-2|NA
CASSFAVTGELFF
>15|TRBV14|TRBJ2-3|NA
CASSPWTRPTDTQYF
>16|TRBV19|TRBJ2-1|TRBD2
CASSIRTSAYYNEQFF
>16|TRBV5-1|TRBJ2-1|TRBD1
CASTGRTGGVVNEQFF
>14|TRBV7-9|TRBJ2-2|TRBD1
CASRGTGPTGELFF
>15|TRBV6-4|TRBJ1-3|NA
CASSEDGAPGNTIYF
>12|TRBV29-1|TRBJ1-3|NA
CSGGLSGNTIYF
>16|TRBV10-3|TRBJ2-1|TRBD1
CAISESSSGQNNEQFF
>16|TRBV6-4|TRBJ2-7|TRBD1
CASSDLGQKTSYEQYF
>15|TRBV3-1/TRBV3-2|TRBJ1-6|TRBD1
CASSLMTGGNSPLHF
>15|TRBV5-1|TRBJ2-3|TRBD2
CASSSSGRSPDTQYF
>15|TRBV4-3|TRBJ2-7|TRBD2
CASSPFLAVGSEQYF
>14|TRBV12-5|TRBJ1-1|NA
CASAQQGAGTEAFF
>12|TRBV4-1|TRBJ1-2|NA
CASSHTGGGYTF
>14|TRBV20-1|TRBJ1-5|NA
CSASRQLSNQPQHF
>13|TRBV7-3|TRBJ2-5|NA
CASSPSAAETQYF
>13|TRBV19|TRBJ1-5|NA
CASSIRADQPQHF
>19|TRBV6-7|TRBJ2-5|TRBD2
CASSGCVWGLAGSRETQYF
>15|TRBV5-6|TRBJ1-1|TRBD1
CASSLGHYRGTEAFF
>15|TRBV6-5|TRBJ2-1|TRBD2
CASSYRAGKSNEQFF
>16|TRBV5-1|TRBJ2-2|NA
CASSSLRVGSDGELFF
>20|TRBV11-3|TRBJ2-4|NA
CASSSTKGGPKILAKNIQYF
>16|TRBV7-9|TRBJ2-3|TRBD1
CASSLVGQGVTDTQYF
>13|TRBV30|TRBJ2-7|TRBD1
CAWGTGDSYEQYF
>15|TRBV13|TRBJ2-1|TRBD2
CASSLVATSGNEQFF
>12|TRBV6-5|TRBJ1-5|NA
CASITGDQPQHF
>15|TRBV7-9|TRBJ1-5|TRBD1
CASSGQGFLGQPQHF
>14|TRBV10-3|TRBJ1-2|NA
CAISDSPRNYGYTF
>12|TRBV5-4|TRBJ2-1|NA
CASSLGYGEQFF
>15|TRBV10-3|TRBJ1-5|NA
CATSPQSLPNQPQHF
>16|TRBV20-1|TRBJ1-1|NA
CSASTGSLQGNTEAFF
>13|TRBV28|TRBJ1-3|NA
CASLEEQANTIYF
>16|TRBV7-6|TRBJ1-4|NA
CASSPRLAGLGEKLFF
>16|TRBV11-3|TRBJ1-1|TRBD1
CASSLGQTGWSTEAFF
>16|TRBV7-2|TRBJ2-6|NA
CASSQRRSPGANVLTF
>15|TRBV28|TRBJ2-5|TRBD1
CANLSGTGPQETQYF
>16|TRBV11-3|TRBJ2-3|TRBD2
CASSSPPGLAADTQYF
>16|TRBV7-9|TRBJ2-5|NA
CASSLGSGQGRETQYF
>15|TRBV4-3|TRBJ2-1|NA
CASSSHTGSRNEQFF
>15|TRBV18|TRBJ1-5|NA
CASSLEQGINQPQHF
>12|TRBV5-4|TRBJ2-7|TRBD1
CASSWGQYEQYF
>16|TRBV20-1|TRBJ2-3|TRBD2
CSASRRGGISTDTQYF
>14|TRBV6-5|TRBJ1-1|TRBD1
CASMEGAINTEAFF
>12|TRBV2|TRBJ1-2|NA
CASESPNYGYTF
>12|TRBV12-3/TRBV12-4|TRBJ1-1|NA
CASSLIGAEAFF